These 24 T cell receptor beta chains were sequenced from one sample in a study of neoadjuvant nivolumab and ipilimumab in lung cancer. Only in-frame clones appear in the TCRdb table, and some are missing; sequencing was by immunoSEQ multiplex PCR. Among fewer than 20,000 clones, 87% were seen once, and the ten largest hold less than 2.5%. The sample was peripheral blood, taken before neoadjuvant nivolumab, alone or with ipilimumab. Receptor source: an adult with non-small cell lung cancer.

The V and J genes are TRBV4-1 and TRBJ2-7, with D perhaps TRBD1 (5 bases). The germline gives CDR1 MGHRA, CDR2 YSYEKL. The germline V and J ends were trimmed by 4 bases and 0 bases, with 10 bases remaining between them. The CDR3 totals 14 residues. Here the CDR3 DNA reads TGCGCCAGCAGCCGGACCAGGGACTCCTACGAGCAGTACTTC. Its protein product is CASSRTRDSYEQYF.

This clone has just a few counts. This chain uses TRBV11-3 with TRBJ2-6; D is undetermined. The CDR3 spans 13 residues. The V end was cut by 5 bases, the J end by 4 bases, with 6 bases between. The germline V gene has CDR1 SGHNT and CDR2 YENEEA. In nucleotides, the CDR3 is TGTGCCAGCAGCCCGGCGGGGGCCAACGTCCTGACTTTC. Encoded protein: CASSPAGANVLTF.

J is TRBJ2-3 and V is TRBV7-9; D might be TRBD2 (5 bases). This CDR3 region has 14 residues. With 0 bases removed from V and 5 bases from J, the gap between germline ends came to 9 bases. The V gene's germline CDR1 is SEHNR and CDR2 FQNEAQ (reference sequence). Here the CDR3 reads CASSLAGAIDTQYF. Written as DNA, the CDR3 is TGTGCCAGCAGCTTAGCGGGAGCCATAGATACGCAGTATTTT.

V is TRBV9 and J is TRBJ1-2; no firm D call. CDR3 size: 14 residues. Trimming took 3 bases from V and 5 from J, leaving 14 bases between them. Germline V gene sequence: CDR1 SGDLS, CDR2 YYNGEE. The CDR3 reads CASSAGLGFYGYTF. The CDR3 region has the DNA TGTGCCAGCAGCGCCGGCTTGGGGTTTTATGGCTACACCTTC.

This chain links TRBV30 with TRBJ1-5, with a weak D call TRBD1 (5 bases). CDR1 GTSNPN and CDR2 SVGIG come from the germline V gene (reference sequence). The CDR3 has 13 residues. The V end lost 0 bases, the J end lost 6 bases, and 9 bases lay between the germline ends. CDR3 nucleotides: TGTGCCTGGAGTGTGGGGGAGGGTCAGCCCCAGCATTTT. Translating it yields CAWSVGEGQPQHF. Based on the CDR3 plus reference TRBV30 and TRBJ1-5, the full variable domain is SQTIHQWPATLVQPVGSPLSLECTVEGTSNPNLYWYRQAAGRGLQLLFYSVGIGQISSEVPQNLSASRPQDRQFILSSKKLLLSDSGFYLCAWSVGEGQPQHFGDGTRLSIL.

The chain links TRBV5-5 to TRBJ1-1; 12 positions match TRBD1. The V gene's germline CDR1 is SGHKS and CDR2 YYEKEE (reference sequence). Trimming took 4 bases from V and 0 from J; bases not matched to a gene: 7. This CDR3 has 17 amino acids. The CDR3 DNA sequence: TGTGCCAGCAGCGGACGGGACAGGGGGCAGTTGAACACTGAAGCTTTCTTT. Translating it yields CASSGRDRGQLNTEAFF. The whole variable domain, filled in from reference TRBV5-5 and TRBJ1-1, reads DAGVTQSPTHLIKTRGQQVTLRCSPISGHKSVSWYQQVLGQGPQFIFQYYEKEERGRGNFPDRFSARQFPNYSSELNVNALLLGDSALYLCASSGRDRGQLNTEAFFGQGTRLTVV.

The chain combines TRBV29-1 with TRBJ2-5, with TRBD1 matching over 9 bases. The V segment lost 7 bases and the J segment 5 bases; nucleotides outside the gene matches: 20. This CDR3 spans 17 amino acids. Germline V CDR1 and CDR2: SQVTM, ANQGSEA. The DNA for the CDR3 is TGCAGCGCCCTAAGAGGGACAGGGTCTTCGGTGGTGGAGACCCAGTACTTC. Its translation is CSALRGTGSSVVETQYF.

V and J are TRBV29-1 and TRBJ1-2, with a tentative D call TRBD1 (6 bases). CDR3 size: 13 residues. V lost 0 bases and J lost 4, with 9 bases in between. Germline V gives CDR1 SQVTM, CDR2 ANQGSEA. CDR3 residues: CSVEDQGSYGYTF. The CDR3 DNA sequence: TGCAGCGTTGAAGATCAGGGGAGCTATGGCTACACCTTC.

This chain joins TRBV7-2 and TRBJ2-7, with D possibly TRBD1 on 6 matching bases. In germline, CDR1 is SGHTA, CDR2 FQGNSA. CDR3 length: 14 amino acids. Trimming pared 2 bases from V and 1 base from J, leaving 9 bases between. The CDR3 DNA reads TGTGCCAGCAGCTTAAGTCAGGGGTCCTACGAGCAGTACTTC. Translation: CASSLSQGSYEQYF.

This chain connects TRBV19 to TRBJ1-1; no firm D call. This CDR3 is built from 13 residues. CDR1 is LNHDA and CDR2 is SQIVND in the germline V gene (reference sequence). V was cut by 5 bases and J by 2 bases, with 9 bases left in between. DNA for the CDR3: TGTGCCAGTAGTGTGGTTACAAACACTGAAGCTTTCTTT. Translated, it gives CASSVVTNTEAFF.

V is TRBV29-1 and J is TRBJ2-5; a weak D match, TRBD1 (6 bases). Germline-derived CDR1 and CDR2 are SQVTM and ANQGSEA. The CDR3 runs to 12 residues. The V end was cut by 7 bases, the J end by 7 bases, with 16 bases between. The DNA of the CDR3 is TGCAGCGCCGGACAGATCGTGGGGACCCAGTACTTC. Translating gives CSAGQIVGTQYF.

This chain uses TRBV30 with TRBJ1-5, with D tentatively TRBD1 (6 bases). V shed 4 bases and J shed 1 base, with 14 bases lying between them. From germline, CDR1 is GTSNPN and CDR2 SVGIG (reference sequence). The CDR3 extends over 15 amino acids. This chain's CDR3 is CAWTYRDRSNQPQHF. CDR3 bases: TGTGCCTGGACCTACAGGGATAGGAGCAATCAGCCCCAGCATTTT.

The chain joins TRBV5-4 to TRBJ2-7; perhaps TRBD2 as D (5 bases). This CDR3 is built from 15 residues. V was trimmed by 1 base and J by 4 bases, leaving 15 bases between them. Per the germline V gene, CDR1 is SGHNT and CDR2 is YYREEE (reference sequence). The CDR3: CASSLTRGDGYEQYF. CDR3 bases: TGTGCCAGCAGCTTGACACGGGGAGACGGGTACGAGCAGTACTTC.

This CDR3 is CSVATLNTEAFF. The CDR3 DNA reads as TGCAGCGTGGCCACCCTGAACACTGAAGCTTTCTTT. The chain recombines TRBV29-1 with TRBJ1-1; D remains ambiguous. The ends were cut back, 6 bases at V and 0 bases at J, with 8 bases in the middle. Germline-derived CDR1 and CDR2 are SQVTM and ANQGSEA. The CDR3 has 12 amino acids.

The rearrangement joins TRBV7-2 to TRBJ2-3, with D perhaps matching TRBD2 (5 bases). The ends were cut back, 3 bases at V and 2 bases at J, with 24 bases in the middle. The CDR3 totals 19 residues. Per the germline V gene, CDR1 is SGHTA and CDR2 is FQGNSA. Here the CDR3 DNA reads TGTGCCAGCAGCTTCATAGCCGCCCGTGATAGCGCCCTCACAGATACGCAGTATTTT. This encodes CASSFIAARDSALTDTQYF.

The chain links TRBV7-8 to TRBJ1-2; maybe TRBD1 (6 bases). The CDR3 is made up of 15 amino acids. V lost 1 base, J lost 4 bases, and 13 bases lay in between. Germline V gives CDR1 SGHVS, CDR2 FQNEAQ. The CDR3 coding sequence is TGTGCCAGCAGCTTAGGTTCGTCAGGGGCCTATGGCTACACCTTC. Translating it yields CASSLGSSGAYGYTF.

The V and J genes are TRBV30 and TRBJ2-2; the D is unclear. This CDR3 region has 14 residues. The V and J ends lost 4 bases and 3 bases respectively, with 12 bases between them. CDR1 and CDR2 (germline): GTSNPN, SVGIG (reference sequence). CDR3 sequence reads: CAWTQALYTGELFF. The DNA of the CDR3 is TGTGCCTGGACCCAGGCCCTGTACACCGGGGAGCTGTTTTTT.

J is TRBJ1-1 and V is TRBV14; the D is unclear. V lost 3 bases and J 1 base, leaving 15 bases between the germline ends. The CDR3 consists of 16 residues. Per the germline V gene, CDR1 is SGHDN and CDR2 is FVKESK. Here the CDR3 DNA reads TGTGCCAGCAGCCAGACCACAGTGGGAGGGAACACTGAAGCTTTCTTT. Protein: CASSQTTVGGNTEAFF.

This chain links TRBV11-2 with TRBJ2-1; 8 bases line up with TRBD2. V lost 2 bases, J lost 4 bases, and 7 bases stayed unmatched. Germline-derived CDR1 and CDR2 are SGHAT and FQNNGV. The CDR3 sequence is 16 residues long. The CDR3 reads CASSLSGGANYNEQFF. In DNA form, the CDR3 reads TGTGCCAGCAGCTTATCGGGGGGGGCTAATTACAATGAGCAGTTCTTC.

CDR3 bases: TGTGCCAGCAGCCTGGGGGTGGGAGAGACCCAGTACTTC. Its protein product is CASSLGVGETQYF. This rearrangement joins TRBV5-4 to TRBJ2-5, with D perhaps matching TRBD1 or TRBD2 (5 bases each). Germline loops: CDR1 SGHNT, CDR2 YYREEE (reference sequence). The CDR3 covers 13 residues. Trimming cost V 4 bases and J 4 bases, with 11 bases left between them.

For this clone: A read error may produce the germline difference seen at one junction end. The chain combines TRBV18 with TRBJ1-1; no clear D. The CDR3 extends over 13 amino acids. Germline V gene lookup returns CDR1 KGHSH and CDR2 LQKENI. CDR3 protein: CASSPAVNTEASF. The CDR3 DNA is TGTGCCAGCTCACCAGCGGTGAACACTGAAGCTTCCTTT.

V and J are TRBV5-4 and TRBJ2-7; TRBD1 agrees at 8 bases. The germline CDR1 and CDR2 sequences are SGHNT and YYREEE (reference sequence). The CDR3 sequence is 16 residues long. The junction had 11 bases not matched to a gene; V was cut back by 4 bases and J by 2 bases. In DNA form, the CDR3 reads TGTGCCAGCAGCCCCCCCAGGGGGCTGGTAACCTACGAGCAGTACTTC. Translating it yields CASSPPRGLVTYEQYF.

This clone counts as medium-sized. The gene calls are TRBV27 and TRBJ2-2; no definite D call. The germline V and J ends were trimmed by 7 bases and 0 bases, with 12 bases remaining between them. The CDR3 length is 15 residues. Germline-derived CDR1 and CDR2 are MNHEY and SMNVEV (reference sequence). CDR3 region: CASKAPRTNTGELFF. The CDR3 region has the DNA TGTGCCAGCAAAGCACCGAGAACGAACACCGGGGAGCTGTTTTTT.

The chain has TRBV19 and TRBJ2-5, with D possibly TRBD2 on 6 matching bases. Per the germline V gene, CDR1 is LNHDA and CDR2 is SQIVND (reference sequence). Between the trimmed V and J ends, which lost 3 bases and 2 bases, there was a span of 16 bases. The CDR3 sequence is 16 residues long. The CDR3 is CASSIREGRYQETQYF. CDR3 coding DNA: TGTGCCAGTAGTATTCGCGAAGGGAGGTATCAAGAGACCCAGTACTTC.